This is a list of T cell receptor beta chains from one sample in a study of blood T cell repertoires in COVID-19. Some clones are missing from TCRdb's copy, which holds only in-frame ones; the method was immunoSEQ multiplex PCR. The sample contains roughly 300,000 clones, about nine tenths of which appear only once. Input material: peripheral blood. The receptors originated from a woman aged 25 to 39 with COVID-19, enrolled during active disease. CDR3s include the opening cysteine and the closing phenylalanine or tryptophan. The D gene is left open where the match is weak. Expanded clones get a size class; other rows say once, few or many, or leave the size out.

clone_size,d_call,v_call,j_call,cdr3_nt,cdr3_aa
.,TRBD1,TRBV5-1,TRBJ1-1,TGCGCCAGCAGCTCCCAGGCGACAGGGAGCTTGACTGAAGCTTTCTTT,CASSSQATGSLTEAFF
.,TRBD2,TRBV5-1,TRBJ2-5,TGCGCCAGCAGCTTGGAAGGGAGGGGCAGAGAGACCCAGTACTTC,CASSLEGRGRETQYF
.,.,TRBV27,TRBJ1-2,TGTGCCAGCAGTTTATTGTCAGGGTTTGGCTACACCTTC,CASSLLSGFGYTF
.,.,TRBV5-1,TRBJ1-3,TGCGCCAGCAGCCCTGGGGGCACTGGAAACACCATATATTTT,CASSPGGTGNTIYF
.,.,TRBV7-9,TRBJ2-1,TGTGCCAGCAGCCCTTTCGAGGGGGCCTACAATGAGCAGTTCTTC,CASSPFEGAYNEQFF
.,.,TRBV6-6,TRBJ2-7,TGTGCCAGCAGTGACTGGGACAACTCCTACGAGCAGTACTTC,CASSDWDNSYEQYF
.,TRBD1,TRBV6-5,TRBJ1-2,TGTGCCACCGAATCCGACAGGGGCAAAATCTATGGCTACACCTTC,CATESDRGKIYGYTF
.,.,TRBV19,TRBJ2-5,TGTGCCAGTAGTCCGGGGAGGTTGGAGACCCAGTACTTC,CASSPGRLETQYF
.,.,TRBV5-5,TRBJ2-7,TGTGCCAGCAGCGACGGGACTCCCTTACCCTACGAGCAGTACTTC,CASSDGTPLPYEQYF
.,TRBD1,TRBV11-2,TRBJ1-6,TGTGCCAGCAGCTTATTAGCAGGGGGTACCTCCTATAATTCACCCCTCCACTTT,CASSLLAGGTSYNSPLHF
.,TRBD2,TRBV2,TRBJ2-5,TGTGCCACCAACTGGGGCGGGGGAGAGACCCAGTACTTC,CATNWGGGETQYF
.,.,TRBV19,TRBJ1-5,TGTGCCAGTAGTATGGGAGTTGGGGGCAATCAGCCCCAGCATTTT,CASSMGVGGNQPQHF
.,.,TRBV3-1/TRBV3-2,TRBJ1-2,TGTGCCAGCAGCCAAGACTTACAGGGATCCGATGGCTACACCTTC,CASSQDLQGSDGYTF
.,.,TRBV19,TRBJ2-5,TGTGCCAGTAGACCCTCACCCCTCCCCGCGGAGACCCAGTACTTC,CASRPSPLPAETQYF
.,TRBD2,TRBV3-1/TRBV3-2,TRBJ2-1,TGTGCCAGCAGCCAAGTCGGGACTACTACGTGGAATGAGCAGTTCTTC,CASSQVGTTTWNEQFF
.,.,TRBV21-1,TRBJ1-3,TGTGCCAGCAGGACGCGACAGGGCAGAGAACACACCATATATTTT,CASRTRQGREHTIYF
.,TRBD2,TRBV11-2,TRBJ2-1,TGTGCCAGCAGCTTTGGGGACGGGGGGGCCTCCTACAATGAGCAGTTCTTC,CASSFGDGGASYNEQFF
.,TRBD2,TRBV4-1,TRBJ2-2,TGCGCCAGCAGCCAAGAGTGGGTAGCGGGGGCGGGGTCCGGGGAGCTGTTTTTT,CASSQEWVAGAGSGELFF
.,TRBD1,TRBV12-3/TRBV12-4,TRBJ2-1,TGTGCCAGCAGCTGGACAGGGGAGCAGTTCTTC,CASSWTGEQFF
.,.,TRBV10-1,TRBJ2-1,TGCGCCAGCAGTGAAGGGGGGGGCAGCTCCTACAATGAGCAGTTCTTC,CASSEGGGSSYNEQFF
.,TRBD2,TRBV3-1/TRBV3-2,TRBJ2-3,TGTGCCAGCAGCCGGGGACTAGCGGGGAAGTATTTT,CASSRGLAGKYF
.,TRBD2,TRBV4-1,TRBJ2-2,TGCGCCAGCAGCCAATTATTGAAGCGGGGGGCCGGGGAGCTGTTTTTT,CASSQLLKRGAGELFF
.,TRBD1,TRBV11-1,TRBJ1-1,TGTGCCAGCAGCTCGGACAGGGACACTGAAGCTTTCTTT,CASSSDRDTEAFF
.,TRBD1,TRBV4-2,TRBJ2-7,TGTGCCAGCAGCCAAGGGGCAGGGGGCTACGAGCAGTACTTC,CASSQGAGGYEQYF
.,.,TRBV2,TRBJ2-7,TGTGCCAGCAGTGGGGGACATAACAGGGCTCTTGGGCCATACGAGCAGTACTTC,CASSGGHNRALGPYEQYF
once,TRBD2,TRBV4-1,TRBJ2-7,TGCGCCAGCAGCCTGCGGGGGTTAAGCTACGAGCAGTACTTC,CASSLRGLSYEQYF
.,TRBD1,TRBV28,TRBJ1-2,TGTGCCAGCAGTATGGGGACAGTTCAATATGGCTACACCTTC,CASSMGTVQYGYTF
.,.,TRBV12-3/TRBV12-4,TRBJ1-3,TGTGCCAGCAGTCAGGGGTCCGGAAACACCATATATTTT,CASSQGSGNTIYF
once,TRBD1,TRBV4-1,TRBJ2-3,TGCGCCAGCAGCCAAGGGACAGGGGCAGATACGCAGTATTTT,CASSQGTGADTQYF
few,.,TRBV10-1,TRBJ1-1,TGCGCCAGCAGTGACTGGGGGCTGAACACTGAAGCTTTCTTT,CASSDWGLNTEAFF
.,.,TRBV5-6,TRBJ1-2,TGTGCCAGCAGCTTGACATCCGCGGACACCTCTGGCTACACCTTC,CASSLTSADTSGYTF
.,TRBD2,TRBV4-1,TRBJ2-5,TGCGCCAGCAGCCACCCTCCACGGGGACTAGACAACCAAGAGACCCAGTACTTC,CASSHPPRGLDNQETQYF
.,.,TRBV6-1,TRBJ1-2,TGTGCCAGCAGTGAATATTCCGGGGGCTATGGCTACACCTTC,CASSEYSGGYGYTF
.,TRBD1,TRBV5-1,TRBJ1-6,TGCGCCAGCAGCTTAGGACAGGCGATTAATTCACCCCTCCACTTT,CASSLGQAINSPLHF
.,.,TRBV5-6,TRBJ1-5,TGTGCCAGCAGCTTGTTTCGGTCCAATCAGCCCCAGCATTTT,CASSLFRSNQPQHF
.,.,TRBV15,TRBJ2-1,TGTGCCACCAGCACCCGGGAGCGGAGGGTCAATGAGCAGTTCTTC,CATSTRERRVNEQFF
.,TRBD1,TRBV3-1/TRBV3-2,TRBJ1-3,TGTGCCAGCAGCCAATTGACAGGGACTGGAAACACCATATATTTT,CASSQLTGTGNTIYF